The 10 T cell receptor beta chains presented below share a single source sample, sequenced in a study of T cells in Graves' hyperthyroidism and ophthalmopathy. TCR beta CDR3 region amplification was performed from RNA transcripts. The HTBI primer set was used in a first-round RT-PCR of the TCR CDR3. TCRdb analysed the multiplex PCR reads with MiXCR anew, one entry per CDR3 protein. The sample includes fewer than 850,000 distinct CDR3 sequences, 15% to 20% of them seen just once. The sample comprised blood. The receptors originated from a man in his fifties with Graves' hyperthyroidism.

The gene calls are TRBV20-1 and TRBJ2-1; 7 bases agree with TRBD2. This CDR3 region has 14 residues. Unmatched junction bases numbered 12, after V lost 3 bases and J lost 10 bases. Germline-derived CDR1 and CDR2 are DFQATT and SNEGSKA (reference sequence). The CDR3 loop reads CSASFQRERSEQFF. The CDR3, as DNA: TGCAGTGCTAGTTTCCAGCGGGAAAGATCGGAGCAGTTCTTC.

This chain joins TRBV19 and TRBJ2-7; 8 bases are a match to TRBD2. Unmatched junction bases numbered 19, after V lost 5 bases and J lost 7 bases. Germline V gene sequence: CDR1 LNHDA, CDR2 SQIVND (reference sequence). This CDR3 has 17 residues. The chain's CDR3 is CASSQGPASGYDYEQYF. The CDR3 DNA follows: TGTGCCAGTAGTCAGGGGCCGGCTAGCGGGTATGATTATGAGCAGTACTTC.

This clonotype showed up just once. The chain has TRBV2 and TRBJ2-3; TRBD2 matches at 11 bases. The germline CDR1 and CDR2 sequences are SNHLY and FYNNEI. The CDR3 is 13 residues long. V was clipped by 6 bases and J by 9 bases; unmatched bases: 5. CDR3 sequence: CASRVTSGATQYF. CDR3 in DNA: TGTGCCAGCAGAGTGACTAGCGGGGCGACGCAGTATTTT.

This rearrangement joins TRBV14 to TRBJ1-1; 11 bases are a match to TRBD1. CDR1 is SGHDN and CDR2 is FVKESK in the germline V gene. Trimming took 1 base from V and 0 from J; bases not matched to a gene: 4. The CDR3 consists of 17 residues. The CDR3 sequence is CASSQVRDRGLNTEAFF. CDR3 nucleotide sequence: TGTGCCAGCAGCCAAGTCAGGGACAGGGGGTTGAACACTGAAGCTTTCTTT. The variable domain in full, with the rest retrieved from reference TRBV14 and TRBJ1-1, is EAGVTQFPSHSVIEKGQTVTLRCDPISGHDNLYWYRRVMGKEIKFLLHFVKESKQDESGMPNNRFLAERTGGTYSTLKVQPAELEDSGVYFCASSQVRDRGLNTEAFFGQGTRLTVV.

This clonotype was counted many times. This chain connects TRBV27 to TRBJ2-7; TRBD2 matches at 7 bases. This CDR3 region has 15 residues. Germline CDR1 and CDR2: MNHEY and SMNVEV (reference sequence). After removal of 5 bases from V and 2 bases from J, the junction contained 9 bases not matched to a gene. In nucleotides, the CDR3 is TGTGCCAGCAGTCGCGGACTAGAAAGCCCCTACGAGCAGTACTTC. Its protein is CASSRGLESPYEQYF.

This clonotype occurred many times. The chain recombines TRBV5-1 with TRBJ2-3, with D hard to call. Germline values: CDR1 SGHRS, CDR2 YFSETQ. Trimming removed 1 base from V and 2 bases from J, with 11 bases in between. The CDR3 has 15 amino acids. The CDR3 reads CASSLFEPITDTQYF. CDR3 nucleotide sequence: TGCGCCAGCAGCTTGTTTGAACCCATCACAGATACGCAGTATTTT.

The J gene is TRBJ1-1, the V gene TRBV19; D may be TRBD1 (5 bases). Trimming removed 9 bases at V and 4 bases at J, with 18 bases between. CDR3 length: 14 residues. Germline V lookup: CDR1 LNHDA, CDR2 SQIVND (reference sequence). This chain's CDR3 is CASSPGGGFTEAFF. The DNA of the CDR3 is TGTGCCAGCTCCCCGGGGGGGGGATTCACTGAAGCTTTCTTT.

This chain joins TRBV24-1 and TRBJ2-6; 7 nucleotides align to TRBD1. Germline CDR1 reads KGHDR; CDR2 reads SFDVKD. Unmatched junction bases numbered 5, after V lost 7 bases and J lost 0 bases. This CDR3 is built from 16 residues. The chain's CDR3 is CATSTGESSGANVLTF. The CDR3 bases are TGTGCCACCAGCACAGGGGAGAGCTCTGGGGCCAACGTCCTGACTTTC.

This clonotype was picked up many times. The chain recombines TRBV27 with TRBJ2-1; no clear D gene. The CDR3 is 12 amino acids. The V gene lost 8 bases and the J gene lost 8 bases, with 13 bases spanning the gap. Germline CDR1 and CDR2: MNHEY and SMNVEV (reference sequence). CDR3 in DNA: TGTGCCAGCGCCGAGAGGAGAGATGAGCAGTTCTTC. Amino acid sequence: CASAERRDEQFF.

In this sample, this clonotype turned up many times. The chain links TRBV12-5 to TRBJ2-3; maybe TRBD1 (5 bases). The germline V gene encodes CDR1 LGHNT and CDR2 FRNRAP. The V and J ends lost 6 bases and 1 base respectively, with 11 bases between them. This CDR3 region has 14 residues. The CDR3 nucleotides read TGTGCTAGTGGCCAACAGGATGGCACAGATACGCAGTATTTT. Amino acid sequence: CASGQQDGTDTQYF. Together with reference TRBV12-5 and TRBJ2-3, the CDR3 gives the full variable domain: DARVTQTPRHKVTEMGQEVTMRCQPILGHNTVFWYRQTMMQGLELLAYFRNRAPLDDSGMPKDRFSAEMPDATLATLKIQPSEPRDSAVYFCASGQQDGTDTQYFGPGTRLTVL.